This T cell receptor beta chain was obtained from a study of cytomegalovirus exposure and HLA in healthy donors. This clone has more than one count but fewer than ten. This CDR3 contains 13 residues. Looked up from germline, CDR1 is SGDLS and CDR2 is YYNGEE. V was shortened by 2 bases and J by 1 base, with 6 bases between the two germline ends. PCR was performed using 60 Vbeta and 13 Jbeta primers. Sequencing was performed with immunoSEQ multiplex PCR; in TCRdb, only in-frame clones are kept and a portion is missing. This table has 180,000 or so clones, roughly 79% appearing once. The sample taken for sequencing was PBMCs. The rearrangement joins TRBV9 to TRBJ1-1, with D unclear. The receptor's source is a man aged 50 to 59 in good health and CMV-seropositive. The CDR3 sequence is CASSVYGNTEAFF. DNA for the CDR3: TGTGCCAGCAGCGTTTACGGGAACACTGAAGCTTTCTTT.